The entry that follows covers one T cell receptor beta chain sequence. This sample was included in a study of CD8 T cells in Susac syndrome. Germline V CDR1 and CDR2: DFQATT, SNEGSKA (reference sequence). There are 13 residues in the CDR3. V gave up 1 base and J gave up 6 bases; unmatched junction bases: 0. Random hexamers served to reverse transcribe roughly 0.45 to 1 ug RNA. The amplification used immunoSEQ multiplex PCR on TCR beta CDR3; it spanned 54 Vbeta and 13 Jbeta. TCRdb re-called the immunoSEQ multiplex PCR reads through MiXCR, storing one row per CDR3 protein. Of roughly 120,000 distinct CDR3 sequences listed, 93% are singletons.

The sequenced sample was CD4+ T cells from PBMCs. The chain has TRBV20-1 and TRBJ2-7; TRBD2 agrees at 13 bases. The receptor was isolated from a human donor with multiple sclerosis. As DNA, the CDR3 is TGCAGTGCTAGAGGACTAGCGGGGGGCGAGCAGTACTTC. It specifies CSARGLAGGEQYF.